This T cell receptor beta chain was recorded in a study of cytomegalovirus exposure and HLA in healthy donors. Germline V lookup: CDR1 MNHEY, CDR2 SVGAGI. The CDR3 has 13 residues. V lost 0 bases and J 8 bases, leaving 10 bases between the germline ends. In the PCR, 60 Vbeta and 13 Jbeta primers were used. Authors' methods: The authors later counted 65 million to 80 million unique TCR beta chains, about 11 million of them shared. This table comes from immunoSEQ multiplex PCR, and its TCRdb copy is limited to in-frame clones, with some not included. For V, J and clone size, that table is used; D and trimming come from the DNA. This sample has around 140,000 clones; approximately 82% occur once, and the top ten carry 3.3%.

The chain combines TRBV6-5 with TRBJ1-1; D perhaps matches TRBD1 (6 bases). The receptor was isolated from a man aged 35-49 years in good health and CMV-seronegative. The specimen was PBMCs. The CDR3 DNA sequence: TGTGCCAGCAGTTACTCGCGGGGGGCGGAAGCTTTCTTT. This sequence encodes CASSYSRGAEAFF.